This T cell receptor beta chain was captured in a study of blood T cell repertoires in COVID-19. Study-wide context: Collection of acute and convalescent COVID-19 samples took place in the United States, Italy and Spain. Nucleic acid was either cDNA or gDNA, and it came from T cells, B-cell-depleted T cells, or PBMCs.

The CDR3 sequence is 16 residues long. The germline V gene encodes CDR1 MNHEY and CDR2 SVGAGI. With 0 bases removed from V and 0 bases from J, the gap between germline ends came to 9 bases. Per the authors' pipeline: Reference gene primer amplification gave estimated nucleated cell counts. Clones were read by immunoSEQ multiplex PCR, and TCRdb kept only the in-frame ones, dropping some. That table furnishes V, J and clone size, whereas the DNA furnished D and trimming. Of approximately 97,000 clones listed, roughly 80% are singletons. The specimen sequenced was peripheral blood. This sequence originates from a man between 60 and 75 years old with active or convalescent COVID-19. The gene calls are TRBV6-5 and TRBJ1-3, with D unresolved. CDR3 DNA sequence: TGTGCCAGCAGTTACTCCGACATTTCCTCTGGAAACACCATATATTTT. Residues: CASSYSDISSGNTIYF.